This T cell receptor beta chain stems from a study of human T cells and chemical hapten exposure (dated by TCRdb to 2020 to 2022). About the full investigation: For sensitization, 2% DPC in acetone was applied to a roughly 2 cm by roughly 2 cm area of upper inner arm skin. Throughout the approximately 26-week study period, patients were also given weekly therapeutic DPC doses on the scalp. Patch testing on the upper back used Finn chambers containing 0.01% DPC, with scoring done after 6 days according to International Contact Dermatitis Research Group standards. The mostly female patient cohort included alopecia areata with under or over 50% scalp involvement, alopecia totalis and alopecia universalis. The libraries were sequenced as a pool, and the TCR yield per sample differed mostly because of small variations in library volumes within the pool. This study followed changes in the peripheral blood TCR repertoire in vivo during primary and secondary sensitization of alopecia patients to the hapten diphenylcyclopropenone (DPC). Blood samples were taken from patients before sensitization (week 0) and then at 2, 6 and about 24 weeks after DPC sensitization. Roughly 30 alopecia patients gave blood for TCR sequencing at one to four time points (pre-sensitization, 2, 6 and 24 weeks). On the study overall, not on this receptor specifically: Significantly more large CDR3 similarity clusters were formed by expanded TCRs than by pre-sensitization or healthy control sets, consistent with antigen-driven responses. Because every patient had alopecia, a presumed autoimmune disease, the patients' immune response might differ from that of healthy individuals. After repeated subsampling, the strength of the expansion versus patch-test correlation and the threshold at which it became significant changed. No change with DPC sensitization was found in the number of TCRs above 1 in 1000 frequency, and no evidence of global repertoire structure alterations was found. The number of PT1 expanded TCRs positively correlated with patch test score, significant at thresholds 8, 16 and 32 but not 4.

This clonotype has a count of ten or more. Its target antigen remains unknown. No quality values exist for individual bases; no much larger clone is one base distant. The time point label on this specimen signifies: patch test 3, about 24 weeks after DPC sensitization. The sample's treatment or condition label, decoded: therapeutic diphenylcyclopropenone sensitization with weekly scalp DPC. Blood at each patch-test visit was drawn before the patch test was applied. Patients were eligible if aged 18 to 70, diagnosed with alopecia and judged suitable for DPC therapy, and pregnant patients were excluded. Total RNA was isolated from unfractionated whole blood collected in Tempus Blood RNA tubes. The method was RACE. Data came from a NextSeq 500. During library preparation, unique molecular identifiers were attached to individual cDNA molecules so that TCRs could be counted in a quantitative, reproducible way. For every blood RNA sample, sequencing covered both the TCR alpha and TCR beta chains. As for the authors' bioinformatics: Samples had a median of about 96,000 TCRs, with a range from roughly 20,000 to 690,600. The Decombinator software suite was used to annotate V, J and CDR3 in the TCR reads. To make PS versus PT1 abundance plots, every sample was subsampled to the same number of TCRs (28,000). Expanded TCRs were defined as absent before sensitization and observed at least eight times at the 2-week time point. The raw public reads went through TCRdb reprocessing: fastp at Q25, MiXCR clone calling, in-frame beta chains kept. Identical CDR3 protein sequences are pooled into one entry, listed with their most common genes and DNA. V and J calls and clone size were set by TCRdb, not the authors. The sample data list about 190,000 distinct CDR3 sequences, and around 25% of these were observed just once. The ten biggest clones cover 2% to 2.5% of the sample.

The CDR3 has 14 amino acids, counting the end cysteine and phenylalanine. The kept DNA is CDR3 alone, 42 bases in frame from the first base. As encoded in the germline V gene, CDR1 is SGHVS while CDR2 is FNYEAQ. V drops 3 bases and J drops 6 bases, leaving 15 bases in between. Recombination connected TRBV7-6 to TRBJ2-7, and perhaps TRBD1 as D gene, on 6 matching bases. The source material was whole blood, sampled in connection with sensitization to the hapten diphenylcyclopropenone (DPC). This TCR was recovered from a woman between 40 and 55 years old with alopecia areata. Some clones in this sample may be carry-over from other donors' samples. The DNA is as follows: TGTGCCAGCAGCTTCCGGGACACCAACCCCGAGCAGTACTTC. It translates to CASSFRDTNPEQYF.